These 4 T cell receptor beta chains came from one sample sequenced in a study of blood T cells in healthy people across ages. Together with a sample-barcoded 5' primer, a J-beta primer mix was included in a second PCR lasting roughly 6 to 12 cycles. TCRdb itself ran the 5' RACE reads through MiXCR, one entry per CDR3 protein. The data contain 600,000 or so distinct CDR3 sequences, around 20% of them singletons. Sequences were obtained from blood. Every receptor here comes from a man aged 65-85 years in good health.

The V gene is TRBV6-2 or TRBV6-3, the J gene TRBJ2-5, with 8 bases matching TRBD2. Gene TRBJ2-1 matches the end of the DNA better, so the J call may be wrong. The V gene's germline CDR1 is MNHEY and CDR2 SVGEGT. This CDR3 is 15 amino acids long. The CDR3 DNA reads as TGTGCCAGCAGTGACGGACTAGCAAGCTGGAATGAGCAGTTCTTC. Its translation is CASSDGLASWNEQFF.

To note about this clonotype: A much more abundant neighbour one base away suggests this may be a read error. This sequence joins TRBV20-1 and TRBJ1-4, with D unresolved. The germline CDR1 and CDR2 sequences are DFQATT and SNEGSKA (reference sequence). The CDR3 is 14 amino acids. CDR3 sequence reads: CSVRDSTLYEKLFF. CDR3 coding DNA: TGCAGTGTTAGAGATTCCACCCTCTATGAAAAACTGTTTTTT.

This clonotype showed up just a few times. This chain connects TRBV7-2 to TRBJ2-2; 7 nucleotides match TRBD2. Per germline, CDR1 SGHTA and CDR2 FQGNSA. This CDR3 spans 16 amino acids. J lost 3 bases, V lost 1 base, and 5 bases had no gene match. The CDR3 sequence: CASSLVSSGYTGELFF. In DNA form, the CDR3 reads TGTGCCAGCAGCTTAGTATCTAGCGGCTACACCGGGGAGCTGTTTTTT.

The chain recombines TRBV29-1 with TRBJ2-7; 10 bases agree with TRBD1. The CDR3 length is 14 residues. J was trimmed by 1 base and V by 6 bases; bases with no gene match: 6. CDR1 and CDR2 from the germline V gene are SQVTM and ANQGSEA. This CDR3 reads CSVGDRGGSYEQYF. CDR3 DNA sequence: TGCAGCGTGGGGGACAGGGGAGGATCCTACGAGCAGTACTTC.